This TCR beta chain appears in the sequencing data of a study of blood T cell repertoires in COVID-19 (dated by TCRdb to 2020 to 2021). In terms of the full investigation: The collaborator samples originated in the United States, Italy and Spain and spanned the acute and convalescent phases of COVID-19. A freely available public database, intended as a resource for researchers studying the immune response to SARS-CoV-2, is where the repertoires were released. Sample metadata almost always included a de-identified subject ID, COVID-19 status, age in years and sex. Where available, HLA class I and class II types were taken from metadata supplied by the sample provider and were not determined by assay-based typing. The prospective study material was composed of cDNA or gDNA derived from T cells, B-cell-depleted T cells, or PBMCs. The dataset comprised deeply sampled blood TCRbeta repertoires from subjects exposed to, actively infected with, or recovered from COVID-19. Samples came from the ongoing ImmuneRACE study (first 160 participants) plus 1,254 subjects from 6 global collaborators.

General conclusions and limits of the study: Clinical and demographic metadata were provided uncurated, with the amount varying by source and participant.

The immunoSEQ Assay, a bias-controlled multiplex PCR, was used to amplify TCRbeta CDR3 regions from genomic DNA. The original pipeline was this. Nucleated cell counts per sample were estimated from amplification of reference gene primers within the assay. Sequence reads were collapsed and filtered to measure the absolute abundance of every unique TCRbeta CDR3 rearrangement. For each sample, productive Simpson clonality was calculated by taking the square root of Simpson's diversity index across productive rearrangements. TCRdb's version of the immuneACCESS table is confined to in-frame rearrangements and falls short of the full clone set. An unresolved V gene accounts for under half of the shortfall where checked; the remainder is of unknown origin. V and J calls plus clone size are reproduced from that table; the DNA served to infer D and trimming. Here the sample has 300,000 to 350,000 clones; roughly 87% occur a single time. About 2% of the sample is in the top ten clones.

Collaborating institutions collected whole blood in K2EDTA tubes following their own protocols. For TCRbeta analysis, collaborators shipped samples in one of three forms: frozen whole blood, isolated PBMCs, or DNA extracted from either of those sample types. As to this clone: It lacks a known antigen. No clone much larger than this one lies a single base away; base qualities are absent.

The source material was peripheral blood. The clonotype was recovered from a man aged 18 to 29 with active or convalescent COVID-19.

The CDR3 here reads CASSQDRGTNYGYTF. The sequenced DNA is TGCGCCAGCAGCCAAGATCGAGGCACAAACTATGGCTACACCTTC. The sequence joins TRBV4-1 to TRBJ1-2, with an unclear D gene assignment. Its CDR3 holds 15 amino acids, cysteine through phenylalanine. The entry retains the CDR3 DNA only, 45 bases that are in frame from base 1. Trimming takes 0 bases from V and 2 bases from J, and the germline ends sit 10 bases apart. Looking up the germline V gene yields CDR1 MGHRA and CDR2 YSYEKL.